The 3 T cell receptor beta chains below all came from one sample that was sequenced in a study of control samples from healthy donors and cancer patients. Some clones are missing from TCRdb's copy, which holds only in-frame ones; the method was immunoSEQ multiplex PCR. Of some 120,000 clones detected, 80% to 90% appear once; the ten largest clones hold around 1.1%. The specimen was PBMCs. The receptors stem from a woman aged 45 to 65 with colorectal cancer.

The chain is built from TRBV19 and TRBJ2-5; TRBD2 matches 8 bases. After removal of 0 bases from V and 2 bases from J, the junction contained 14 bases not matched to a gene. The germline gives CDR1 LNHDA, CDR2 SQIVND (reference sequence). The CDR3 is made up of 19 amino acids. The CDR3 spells CASSIDSPPVAGGQETQYF. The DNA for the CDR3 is TGTGCCAGTAGTATAGACTCCCCCCCTGTTGCGGGGGGACAAGAGACCCAGTACTTC.

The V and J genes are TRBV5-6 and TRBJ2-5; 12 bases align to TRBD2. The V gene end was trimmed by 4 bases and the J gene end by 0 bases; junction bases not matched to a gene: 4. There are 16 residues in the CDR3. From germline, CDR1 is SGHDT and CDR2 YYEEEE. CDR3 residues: CASSPGTSGYQETQYF. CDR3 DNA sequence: TGTGCCAGCAGCCCAGGGACTAGCGGGTACCAAGAGACCCAGTACTTC.

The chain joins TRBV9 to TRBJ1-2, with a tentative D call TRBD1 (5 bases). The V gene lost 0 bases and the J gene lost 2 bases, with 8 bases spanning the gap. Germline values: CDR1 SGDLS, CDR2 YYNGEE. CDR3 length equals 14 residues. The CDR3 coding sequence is TGTGCCAGCAGCGTAGGGGACCGAAACTATGGCTACACCTTC. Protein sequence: CASSVGDRNYGYTF.